The 26 T cell receptor beta chains listed next were all sequenced from one sample in a study of CD8+ T cells in alopecia areata. Lesional scalp punch biopsies and peripheral blood were collected from alopecia areata patients. Sequencing templates came from extracted RNA that was reverse transcribed into cDNA. The table came from immunoSEQ multiplex PCR; TCRdb's copy has only in-frame clones and leaves some out. The data show about 7,400 clones, 65% to 75% seen once. The sample consisted of skin, taken at week 0. The source is a human donor with alopecia areata.

By frequency in the sample, this clone is medium-sized. The chain carries TRBV14 and TRBJ1-1; D not resolved. The germline CDR1 and CDR2 sequences are SGHDN and FVKESK. This CDR3 is built from 13 residues. V gave up 4 bases and J gave up 5 bases, with 11 bases separating them. CDR3 sequence (DNA): TGTGCCAGCAGCCTGCGTTTGGTGACTGAAGCTTTCTTT. Its translation: CASSLRLVTEAFF.

The rearrangement uses TRBV30 and TRBJ1-5, with D possibly matching TRBD1 (5 bases). Germline CDR1 is GTSNPN and CDR2 is SVGIG (reference sequence). V was cut by 1 base and J by 6 bases, with 13 bases left in between. The CDR3 runs to 14 residues. CDR3 protein: CAWSGEGHGQPQHF. CDR3 bases: TGTGCCTGGAGTGGGGAGGGGCACGGTCAGCCCCAGCATTTT. The full variable domain, completed using reference TRBV30 and TRBJ1-5, is SQTIHQWPATLVQPVGSPLSLECTVEGTSNPNLYWYRQAAGRGLQLLFYSVGIGQISSEVPQNLSASRPQDRQFILSSKKLLLSDSGFYLCAWSGEGHGQPQHFGDGTRLSIL.

The chain joins TRBV13 to TRBJ2-1, with unresolved D. CDR1 and CDR2 (germline): PRHDT, FYEKMQ (reference sequence). CDR3 length: 17 residues. V was pared by 5 bases and J by 1 base, with 18 bases between. CDR3 nucleotides: TGTGCCAGCAGCCGCCCAGTGGCAGGCGTTTCCTACAATGAGCAGTTCTTC. It encodes CASSRPVAGVSYNEQFF.

This clone was found once. The chain combines TRBV29-1 with TRBJ2-7, with 9 bases identical to TRBD1. The J segment lost 7 bases and the V segment lost 5 bases, leaving 12 bases of the junction unmatched. Germline loops: CDR1 SQVTM, CDR2 ANQGSEA. The CDR3 sequence is 14 residues long. The CDR3 region has the DNA TGCAGCGTTTCTCTACAGGGGGCCCAGGGAGAGCAGTACTTC. This gives the protein CSVSLQGAQGEQYF.

The CDR3 protein is CASSYPDSYEQYF. CDR3 nucleotide sequence: TGTGCCAGCAGTTACCCTGACAGTTACGAGCAGTACTTC. V gene TRBV6-5 combines with J gene TRBJ2-7; a possible D gene is TRBD1 (5 bases). Deletions cut 2 bases from V and 4 bases from J, with 9 bases between. This CDR3 has 13 residues. The V gene's germline CDR1 is MNHEY and CDR2 SVGAGI.

The gene calls are TRBV6-5 and TRBJ1-1; unclear D gene. The CDR3 has 15 amino acids. The germline gives CDR1 MNHEY, CDR2 SVGAGI. V was pared by 6 bases and J by 0 bases, with 14 bases between. The CDR3 protein is CASRPRPLLNTEAFF. Here the CDR3 DNA reads TGTGCCAGCAGACCTAGACCCTTACTGAACACTGAAGCTTTCTTT.

The chain uses TRBV6-1 and TRBJ2-5; 7 bases are a match to TRBD2. Looked up from germline, CDR1 is MNHNS and CDR2 is SASEGT. The CDR3 is made up of 14 amino acids. The V segment lost 4 bases and the J segment 5 bases; nucleotides outside the gene matches: 7. CDR3 region: CASSGGGSQETQYF. The CDR3 DNA reads as TGTGCCAGCAGTGGGGGGGGAAGCCAGGAGACCCAGTACTTC.

The chain combines TRBV5-1 with TRBJ1-2; TRBD1 agrees at 10 bases. Trimming at V came to 3 bases and at J to 3 bases, leaving 11 bases not matched to a gene. The V gene's germline CDR1 is SGHRS and CDR2 YFSETQ. This CDR3 has 17 amino acids. CDR3 nucleotide sequence: TGCGCCAGCAGCTCGATTATCCGGGACAGGGGCGACTATGGCTACACCTTC. This encodes CASSSIIRDRGDYGYTF.

The table lists this clone with a count of one. The V call is TRBV30, the J call TRBJ2-4; D gene ambiguous. Germline lookup yields CDR1 GTSNPN and CDR2 SVGIG (reference sequence). The ends were cut back, 1 base at V and 1 base at J, with 14 bases in the middle. This CDR3 region has 16 residues. The CDR3, as DNA: TGTGCCTGGAGTGAAGATATGGTGACGGCCAAAAACATTCAGTACTTC. It specifies CAWSEDMVTAKNIQYF.

The gene calls are TRBV10-3 and TRBJ2-3; 8 nucleotides match TRBD1. The germline V gene encodes CDR1 ENHRY and CDR2 SYGVKD. This CDR3 comprises 14 residues. V lost 2 bases and J lost 3; bases outside the gene matches: 1. The CDR3: CAISERQGTDTQYF. CDR3 coding DNA: TGTGCCATCAGTGAGCGACAGGGGACAGATACGCAGTATTTT.

This clone was picked up a small number of times. The chain is built from TRBV7-4 and TRBJ2-2, with unresolved D. The CDR3 runs to 14 residues. Trimming removed 6 bases from V and 0 bases from J, with 8 bases in between. Germline V gene sequence: CDR1 SGHVT, CDR2 SQSDAQ. The CDR3 nucleotides read TGTGCCAGCAGGATAGGGACGAACACCGGGGAGCTGTTTTTT. As protein: CASRIGTNTGELFF.

The rearrangement links TRBV6-1 to TRBJ1-4; TRBD1 aligns across 8 bases. The CDR3 length is 14 residues. Germline-derived CDR1 and CDR2 are MNHNS and SASEGT. V lost 6 bases to trimming and J lost 4 bases; unmatched junction nucleotides: 4. In nucleotides, the CDR3 is TGTGCCAGCAGGGACAGGGCGATTAATGAAAAACTGTTTTTT. Translated: CASRDRAINEKLFF.

This clone was detected a few times. This chain connects TRBV2 to TRBJ1-2; D gene ambiguous. Germline assignment: CDR1 SNHLY and CDR2 FYNNEI. V was trimmed by 6 bases and J by 4 bases, leaving 12 bases between them. The CDR3 contains 13 residues. The CDR3 protein is CASSDTAGYGYTF. The DNA of the CDR3 is TGTGCCAGCAGCGATACAGCCGGCTATGGCTACACCTTC. Filled out from reference TRBV2 and TRBJ1-2, the complete variable domain reads EPEVTQTPSHQVTQMGQEVILRCVPISNHLYFYWYRQILGQKVEFLVSFYNNEISEKSEIFDDQFSVERPDGSNFTLKIRSTKLEDSAMYFCASSDTAGYGYTFGSGTRLTVV.

This chain joins TRBV6-1 and TRBJ1-1; D gene ambiguous. Germline V gives CDR1 MNHNS, CDR2 SASEGT. The CDR3 has 13 residues. The V end lost 3 bases, the J end lost 0 bases, and 5 bases lay between the germline ends. The CDR3 DNA is TGTGCCAGCAGTGATGTAATGAACACTGAAGCTTTCTTT. It codes for CASSDVMNTEAFF.

This clone was found a few times. The chain links TRBV10-3 to TRBJ2-2; perhaps TRBD1 as D (5 bases). Germline loops: CDR1 ENHRY, CDR2 SYGVKD. This CDR3 contains 15 residues. The V and J ends lost 5 bases and 3 bases respectively, with 13 bases between them. The CDR3 DNA is TGTGCCATCAGTCGGGCAGGGAAGGACACCGGGGAGCTGTTTTTT. It encodes CAISRAGKDTGELFF.

This rearrangement joins TRBV7-2 to TRBJ2-1; D ambiguous. CDR3 length equals 14 residues. Trimming pared 5 bases from V and 6 bases from J, leaving 14 bases between. CDR1 is SGHTA and CDR2 is FQGNSA in the germline V gene. This CDR3 is CASSRGPLGNEQFF. CDR3 nucleotide sequence: TGTGCCAGCAGCCGTGGACCCTTGGGCAATGAGCAGTTCTTC.

Written as DNA, the CDR3 is TGTGCCAGCAGTGGAGATACGCAGTATTTT. Its protein is CASSGDTQYF. This chain connects TRBV6-1 to TRBJ2-3; the D is unclear. Germline assignment: CDR1 MNHNS and CDR2 SASEGT. The CDR3 is made up of 10 amino acids. Trimming removed 4 bases from V and 5 bases from J, with 1 base in between.

J is TRBJ2-7 and V is TRBV15; D possibly matches TRBD1 or TRBD2 (5 bases each). CDR1 and CDR2 (germline): LNHNV, YYDKDF (reference sequence). V was trimmed by 1 base and J by 5 bases, leaving 18 bases between them. This CDR3 region has 16 residues. CDR3: CATSRVEWGKVHEQYF. In DNA, the CDR3 is TGTGCCACCAGCAGAGTCGAGTGGGGGAAAGTTCACGAGCAGTACTTC.

This clone was picked up a small number of times. The chain uses TRBV30 and TRBJ2-5; D unresolved. This CDR3 contains 14 residues. The V end was cut by 0 bases, the J end by 1 base, with 9 bases between. Germline CDR1 and CDR2: GTSNPN and SVGIG (reference sequence). The CDR3 DNA sequence: TGTGCCTGGAGTGTAAGCAGGCTCCAAGAGACCCAGTACTTC. Translation: CAWSVSRLQETQYF.

V usage is TRBV21-1 and J usage is TRBJ2-1; the D segment call TRBD1 is taken from the table without a DNA check. TRBV21-1 corresponds to a pseudogene. This CDR3 is built from 14 residues. CDR3 DNA: TGTGCCAGCAGGGACAGGAGCTCCTACAATGAGCAGTTCTTC. This gives the protein CASRDRSSYNEQFF.

The chain has TRBV9 and TRBJ2-1; 10 bases are shared with TRBD2. The CDR3 contains 14 residues. Germline trimming cut 4 bases from V and 8 bases from J; bases unmatched to any gene: 6. CDR1 SGDLS and CDR2 YYNGEE come from the germline V gene. The CDR3 DNA reads TGTGCCAGCAGCCAAGCGGGGGGGCAGGATGAGCAGTTCTTC. Encoded protein: CASSQAGGQDEQFF.

The chain uses TRBV19 and TRBJ1-1; D not certain. Trimming took 8 bases from V and 5 from J, leaving 12 bases between them. The CDR3 consists of 12 residues. The V gene's germline CDR1 is LNHDA and CDR2 SQIVND (reference sequence). The CDR3 sequence is CASSRMMTEAFF. CDR3 sequence (DNA): TGTGCCAGTTCCCGGATGATGACTGAAGCTTTCTTT.

This chain connects TRBV7-9 to TRBJ1-2, with no clear D. CDR3 size: 14 residues. CDR1 is SEHNR and CDR2 is FQNEAQ in the germline V gene (reference sequence). V lost 7 bases and J lost 0, with 12 bases in between. The CDR3 DNA reads TGTGCCAGCAACTTGCCAGAAGCTAACTATGGCTACACCTTC. Translated, it gives CASNLPEANYGYTF.

The sample holds a few counts of this clone. The chain combines TRBV7-9 with TRBJ1-2; D gene unclear. Trimming stripped 5 bases from V and 4 bases from J, with 11 bases between. CDR1 and CDR2 (germline): SEHNR, FQNEAQ (reference sequence). The CDR3 is 13 residues long. The CDR3 bases are TGTGCCAGCAGCCCACCCGGCCCCTATGGCTACACCTTC. Translation: CASSPPGPYGYTF.

The V and J genes are TRBV6-4 and TRBJ2-7, with D maybe TRBD2 (6 bases). Germline V lookup: CDR1 MRHNA, CDR2 SNTAGT. The germline V and J ends were trimmed by 6 bases and 0 bases, with 30 bases remaining between them. CDR3 size: 20 residues. The chain's CDR3 is CASRDPSVWGVWVYSYEQYF. CDR3 nucleotides: TGTGCCAGCAGGGACCCCTCCGTGTGGGGGGTTTGGGTTTACTCCTACGAGCAGTACTTC.

The chain recombines TRBV27 with TRBJ1-2, with 8 nucleotides matching TRBD1. The CDR3 has 15 residues. The ends lost 5 bases at V and 4 bases at J; junction bases unmatched: 9. Germline V gives CDR1 MNHEY, CDR2 SMNVEV (reference sequence). CDR3 sequence reads: CASSRPGQVPYGYTF. In nucleotides, the CDR3 is TGTGCCAGCAGTCGTCCGGGACAGGTCCCCTATGGCTACACCTTC.